This entry describes one T cell receptor beta chain. CDR1 and CDR2 (germline): SNHLY, FYNNEI. Trimming pared 0 bases from V and 4 bases from J, leaving 15 bases between. This CDR3 contains 17 residues. The sample originates from a study of blood T cell repertoires in COVID-19. The data were produced by immunoSEQ multiplex PCR, yet TCRdb's version contains in-frame clones alone and is incomplete. The repertoire holds roughly 68,000 clones, with roughly 80% as singletons. The rearrangement uses TRBV2 and TRBJ2-2; D remains unclear. The receptor was derived from a woman between 45 and 65 years old with acute or convalescent COVID-19. Sequencing used peripheral blood. This CDR3 is CASSEAVTTPVTGELFF. For the CDR3, the DNA is TGTGCCAGCAGTGAAGCAGTAACAACGCCAGTCACCGGGGAGCTGTTTTTT.